This note documents a single TCR beta chain sequence. The target antigen is unknown. Certain patients were not enrolled. These were patients with other autoimmune diseases, uncontrolled infections, pregnancy or lactation. This sample stems from a study of Graves' ophthalmopathy and Graves' hyperthyroidism. Study-wide context: Stable hyperthyroidism referred to disease that showed no ophthalmopathy within 18 months of follow-up. Points from the study as a whole: Blood also contained most of the expanded thyroid clonotypes above 0.001 frequency.

Investigators amplified TCR beta CDR3 regions from RNA transcripts. The first round was an RT-PCR with HTBI primers, and the second round was a multiplex PCR. MiXCR, applied by TCRdb to the multiplex PCR reads, yields one record per CDR3 protein. The sample has around 1,200,000 distinct CDR3 sequences, about 38% seen once. V lost 4 bases and J 3 bases, leaving 10 bases between the germline ends. CDR3 length equals 13 residues. Per germline, CDR1 SQVTM and CDR2 ANQGSEA. The V and J genes are TRBV29-1 and TRBJ1-5; no firm D call. Sequenced input: peripheral blood or thyroid tissue (not recorded which). This sequence originates from an adult man with Graves' hyperthyroidism. As DNA, the CDR3 is TGCAGCGTTGTGTCCGGCAACAATCAGCCCCAGCATTTT. Amino acids: CSVVSGNNQPQHF.